A single sample gave rise to the 20 T cell receptor beta chains below, sequenced in a study of naive and memory T cell subsets. A UMI-containing oligonucleotide was joined by 3' ligation to the TCR cDNA template. Amplification of ligated cDNA took four PCR rounds with SP2 and nested alpha and beta constant primers. TCRdb recomputed calls from the 5' RACE reads with MiXCR, one row per CDR3 protein. The data show about 62,000 distinct CDR3 sequences, with 7% to 8% seen just once and about 19% held by the top ten. These TCRs come from a female donor in good health.

This clonotype has a handful of counts. The chain is built from TRBV7-9 and TRBJ1-1; TRBD1 is a possible D gene (5 bases). The CDR3 loop spans 14 amino acids. Germline V gene data show CDR1 as SEHNR and CDR2 as FQNEAQ (reference sequence). V lost 5 bases and J 1 base, leaving 11 bases between the germline ends. For the CDR3, the DNA is TGTGCCAGCAGCACAAATCAGGGGAACACTGAAGCTTTCTTT. Residues: CASSTNQGNTEAFF. The complete variable domain, with remaining parts taken from reference TRBV7-9 and TRBJ1-1, reads DTGVSQNPRHKITKRGQNVTFRCDPISEHNRLYWYRQTLGQGPEFLTYFQNEAQLEKSRLLSDRFSAERPKGSFSTLEIQRTEQGDSAMYLCASSTNQGNTEAFFGQGTRLTVV.

The V and J genes are TRBV28 and TRBJ1-2; D not resolved. Per germline, CDR1 MDHEN and CDR2 SYDVKM. Trimming left V 4 bases short and J 3 bases short, with 9 bases between. This CDR3 comprises 13 residues. CDR3 in DNA: TGTGCCAGCAGTTACTTAAGGGACTATGGCTACACCTTC. Its protein product is CASSYLRDYGYTF.

This clonotype was found a few times. CDR3 nucleotide sequence: TGTGCCAGCAGTTACTTGCCAGGTGAAACCCAGTACTTC. Translating it yields CASSYLPGETQYF. The V gene is TRBV6-6, the J gene TRBJ2-5, with D hard to call. The CDR3 length is 13 residues. Germline V gives CDR1 MNHNY, CDR2 SVGAGI (reference sequence). V dropped 1 base and J dropped 8 bases, with 11 bases sitting between them.

There are many counts of this clonotype. V usage is TRBV6-5 and J usage is TRBJ1-1; 8 nucleotides agree with TRBD1. CDR3 size: 16 residues. Trimming took 0 bases from V and 4 from J; bases not matched to a gene: 7. Germline assignment: CDR1 MNHEY and CDR2 SVGAGI. The CDR3 spells CASSYSYRTGSTEAFF. The DNA for the CDR3 is TGTGCCAGCAGTTACTCTTATCGGACAGGGAGCACTGAAGCTTTCTTT.

Worth noting for this clonotype: A read error may explain this, as a much larger clone is one base away. The V call is TRBV11-2, the J call TRBJ2-2; 12 bases are a match to TRBD2. The CDR3 loop spans 15 amino acids. Trimming removed 5 bases from V and 4 bases from J; junction bases left unmatched: 2. Germline loops: CDR1 SGHAT, CDR2 FQNNGV. CDR3 region: CASSLTSGSTGELFF. The CDR3 region has the DNA TGTGCCAGCAGCCTGACTAGCGGGAGCACCGGGGAGCTGTTTTTT.

This rearrangement joins TRBV9 to TRBJ2-1; D not resolved. The germline CDR1 and CDR2 sequences are SGDLS and YYNGEE. V dropped 0 bases and J dropped 8 bases, with 6 bases sitting between them. This CDR3 is built from 12 residues. DNA of the CDR3: TGTGCCAGCAGCGTAGGGAGAGATGAGCAGTTCTTC. Encoded protein: CASSVGRDEQFF.

V is TRBV3-1 and J is TRBJ2-3, with D possibly matching TRBD2 (5 bases). V was shortened by 0 bases and J by 5 bases, with 18 bases between the two germline ends. The CDR3 covers 17 residues. The germline CDR1 and CDR2 sequences are LGHDT and YNNKEL (reference sequence). This CDR3 is CASSQDGDEFLLDTQYF. As DNA, the CDR3 is TGTGCCAGCAGCCAAGACGGGGATGAGTTTTTGCTAGATACGCAGTATTTT.

V usage is TRBV5-1 and J usage is TRBJ2-1, with 8 nucleotides matching TRBD1. The V gene end was trimmed by 3 bases and the J gene end by 10 bases; junction bases not matched to a gene: 9. This CDR3 comprises 14 residues. Germline CDR1 reads SGHRS; CDR2 reads YFSETQ. DNA of the CDR3: TGCGCCAGCAGCTCCACAGGGGGAGGACTGGAGCAGTTCTTC. Protein: CASSSTGGGLEQFF.

This clonotype occurred many times. The chain carries TRBV6-6 and TRBJ1-2; D is ambiguous. This CDR3 region has 14 residues. V was cut by 6 bases and J by 8 bases, with 19 bases left in between. The germline V gene encodes CDR1 MNHNY and CDR2 SVGAGI (reference sequence). The DNA of the CDR3 is TGTGCCAGCAGCCCCGTTTTCGAGGTTGCGGGCTACACCTTC. It specifies CASSPVFEVAGYTF.

This clonotype showed up just a few times. V is TRBV5-1 and J is TRBJ2-6; tentatively, D is TRBD1 (6 bases). This CDR3 contains 16 residues. With 4 bases removed from V and 0 bases from J, the gap between germline ends came to 11 bases. The germline CDR1 and CDR2 sequences are SGHRS and YFSETQ. CDR3 loop: CASSNGQTSGANVLTF. The CDR3 region has the DNA TGCGCCAGCAGCAACGGACAGACCTCTGGGGCCAACGTCCTGACTTTC.

In this sample, this clonotype turned up many times. CDR3 coding DNA: TGTGCCAGCAGCTGGACATCTGGAAACACCATATATTTT. This sequence encodes CASSWTSGNTIYF. The chain uses TRBV7-6 and TRBJ1-3, with D possibly TRBD1 on 5 matching bases. Per germline, CDR1 SGHVS and CDR2 FNYEAQ. V lost 4 bases and J lost 1, with 5 bases in between. The CDR3 consists of 13 residues.

This clonotype has only a few counts. The chain couples TRBV12-3 or TRBV12-4 to TRBJ2-7; D not certain. CDR3 length: 13 residues. Deletions cut 10 bases from V and 0 bases from J, with 13 bases between. Written as DNA, the CDR3 is TGTGCCATCCAACCCCCCCTCTCCTACGAGCAGTACTTC. It yields the protein CAIQPPLSYEQYF.

This clonotype was picked up many times. This chain joins TRBV28 and TRBJ1-5, with D maybe TRBD1 (5 bases). CDR1 and CDR2 from the germline V gene are MDHEN and SYDVKM. The germline V and J ends were trimmed by 7 bases and 2 bases, with 15 bases remaining between them. The CDR3 length is 15 residues. CDR3 nucleotides: TGTGCCAGCATCCCCGGGGGAGATCGCAATCAGCCCCAGCATTTT. It translates to CASIPGGDRNQPQHF. The full variable domain, rest sourced from reference TRBV28 and TRBJ1-5, is DVKVTQSSRYLVKRTGEKVFLECVQDMDHENMFWYRQDPGLGLRLIYFSYDVKMKEKGDIPEGYSVSREKKERFSLILESASTNQTSMYLCASIPGGDRNQPQHFGDGTRLSIL.

Comment on this clonotype: Possible read error: a much larger clone is one base away. The chain links TRBV7-9 to TRBJ1-5, with TRBD1 matching 10 bases. The CDR3 runs to 18 residues. Germline-derived CDR1 and CDR2 are SEHNR and FQNEAQ (reference sequence). The DNA for the CDR3 is TGTGCCAGCAGCTTAGTTGTGGGACAGGGGTATAGCAATCAGCCCCAGGATTTT. This encodes CASSLVVGQGYSNQPQDF.

For this clonotype: This may come from a read error, since a much larger clone is one base off. The rearrangement links TRBV2 to TRBJ2-7; D ambiguous. The CDR3 sequence is 16 residues long. Germline loops: CDR1 SNHLY, CDR2 FYNNEI. CDR3 loop: CASSEGIRIGKYEQYF. CDR3 in DNA: TGTGCCAGCAGCGAAGGTATCCGGATAGGAAAGTACGAGCAGTACTTC.

The V gene is TRBV12-3 or TRBV12-4, the J gene TRBJ1-1, with TRBD1 as a possible D gene (6 bases). V lost 10 bases and J lost 4, with 13 bases in between. There are 12 residues in the CDR3. CDR3 nucleotides: TGTGCCAACAACAAACAGGGCACTGAAGCTTTCTTT. It yields the protein CANNKQGTEAFF.

A word on this clonotype: The limits of the CDR3 on the DNA are not certain, so only TCRdb's listed CDR3 is given. The chain has TRBV20-1 and TRBJ2-3. Germline V gene data show CDR1 as DFQATT and CDR2 as SNEGSKA (reference sequence). Counting both end residues, the CDR3 totals 17 amino acids. CDR3 in amino acids: CSASTSASAFGTDTQYF.

The chain is built from TRBV5-1 and TRBJ1-3; 7 bases agree with TRBD1. The CDR3 length is 17 residues. CDR1 SGHRS and CDR2 YFSETQ come from the germline V gene. J lost 3 bases, V lost 0 bases, and 9 bases had no gene match. CDR3 amino acids: CASSLGQTGAGGNTIYF. In nucleotides, the CDR3 is TGCGCCAGCAGCTTGGGGCAAACAGGGGCCGGTGGAAACACCATATATTTT.

In nucleotides, the CDR3 is TGTGCCAGCAGCGTCCACAATGAGCAGTTCTTC. Its protein product is CASSVHNEQFF. The J gene is TRBJ2-1, the V gene TRBV6-5; D uncertain. CDR1 is MNHEY and CDR2 is SVGAGI in the germline V gene. The CDR3 totals 11 residues. The V and J ends lost 6 bases and 5 bases respectively, with 5 bases between them.

This clonotype was detected only a few times. This CDR3 reads CASSTQGAGNQPQHF. The CDR3 bases are TGTGCCAGCAGTACACAGGGGGCGGGCAATCAGCCCCAGCATTTT. The rearrangement uses TRBV28 and TRBJ1-5; 9 nucleotides align to TRBD1. V dropped 5 bases and J dropped 2; count of bases not matched to a gene: 4. Germline V lookup: CDR1 MDHEN, CDR2 SYDVKM. The CDR3 is made up of 15 amino acids.